These 14 T cell receptor beta chains were all obtained from the same sample, sequenced in a study of cytomegalovirus exposure and HLA in healthy donors. 60 Vbeta and 13 Jbeta primers were used in PCR. Here immunoSEQ multiplex PCR was the method, and the copy in TCRdb shows in-frame clones only, minus some. This table holds about 150,000 clones, roughly 77% found once. Source material: PBMCs. These TCRs come from a human donor in good health.

The chain links TRBV30 to TRBJ2-2, with TRBD2 matching 10 bases. The J segment lost 4 bases and the V segment lost 5 bases, leaving 7 bases of the junction unmatched. Per the germline V gene, CDR1 is GTSNPN and CDR2 is SVGIG (reference sequence). There are 15 residues in the CDR3. CDR3 loop: CAWGPGLALTGELFF. The CDR3 DNA reads as TGTGCCTGGGGACCGGGACTAGCGCTCACCGGGGAGCTGTTTTTT.

In its sample, this clone was seen once. V usage is TRBV7-8 and J usage is TRBJ2-1; 9 nucleotides match TRBD2. The V segment lost 3 bases and the J segment 8 bases; nucleotides outside the gene matches: 14. The CDR3 consists of 17 residues. Germline CDR1 reads SGHVS; CDR2 reads FQNEAQ. The CDR3 DNA reads TGTGCCAGCAGCTTTACTAGCGGGTACTCTTCCTTGGATGAGCAGTTCTTC. Protein sequence: CASSFTSGYSSLDEQFF.

The rearrangement joins TRBV4-3 to TRBJ1-4, with unresolved D. This CDR3 comprises 15 residues. Germline V gives CDR1 LGHNA, CDR2 YSLEER. V shed 1 base and J shed 8 bases, with 14 bases lying between them. CDR3 sequence reads: CASSQGFVVEEKLFF. CDR3 bases: TGCGCCAGCAGCCAAGGGTTTGTGGTGGAGGAAAAACTGTTTTTT.

This chain connects TRBV5-1 to TRBJ2-7, with a possible D match to TRBD1 (6 bases). V lost 4 bases to trimming and J lost 0 bases, with 8 bases between them. The CDR3 spans 13 residues. The V gene's germline CDR1 is SGHRS and CDR2 YFSETQ. CDR3 residues: CASSPDSSYEQYF. The DNA of the CDR3 is TGCGCCAGCAGCCCGGACAGCTCCTACGAGCAGTACTTC.

The chain recombines TRBV4-2 with TRBJ2-5; D possibly corresponds to TRBD2 (6 bases). The V and J ends lost 3 bases and 2 bases respectively, with 16 bases between them. Germline V CDR1 and CDR2: LGHNA, YNFKEQ. The CDR3 is 16 amino acids. CDR3 region: CASSQLGRGMQETQYF. CDR3 DNA: TGTGCCAGCAGCCAGCTCGGCCGGGGGATGCAAGAGACCCAGTACTTC.

The chain carries TRBV27 and TRBJ1-1, with D possibly being TRBD1 (5 bases). V lost 0 bases to trimming and J lost 1 base, with 15 bases between them. Germline V CDR1 and CDR2: MNHEY, SMNVEV (reference sequence). The CDR3 has 17 amino acids. The CDR3 nucleotides are TGTGCCAGCAGTTTATCTTGGGTCGGACACCCGAACACTGAAGCTTTCTTT. Protein sequence: CASSLSWVGHPNTEAFF.

The V call is TRBV28, the J call TRBJ2-1; D is perhaps TRBD2 (5 bases). V lost 7 bases and J lost 0, with 19 bases in between. The CDR3 consists of 17 residues. Germline values: CDR1 MDHEN, CDR2 SYDVKM. The CDR3 is CASINSGGLSSYNEQFF. In nucleotides, the CDR3 is TGTGCCAGCATTAATTCGGGCGGGCTGAGCTCCTACAATGAGCAGTTCTTC.

The chain uses TRBV28 and TRBJ1-1, with D uncertain. The CDR3 has 12 amino acids. V lost 3 bases and J 6 bases, leaving 8 bases between the germline ends. Germline values: CDR1 MDHEN, CDR2 SYDVKM. The CDR3 sequence is CASSFGVAEAFF. CDR3 bases: TGTGCCAGCAGTTTCGGAGTCGCTGAAGCTTTCTTT.

This clone turned up a few times. The V and J genes are TRBV4-1 and TRBJ1-1, with D unclear. This CDR3 region has 14 residues. The V and J ends lost 1 base and 1 base respectively, with 7 bases between them. Germline V lookup: CDR1 MGHRA, CDR2 YSYEKL. The CDR3 coding sequence is TGCGCCAGCAGCCAAGTGTCACAGAACACTGAAGCTTTCTTT. This gives the protein CASSQVSQNTEAFF.

This chain links TRBV27 with TRBJ2-1; 9 bases map to TRBD2. The CDR3 length is 16 residues. CDR1 and CDR2 (germline): MNHEY, SMNVEV (reference sequence). The trim removed 3 bases at V and 3 bases at J, leaving 6 bases unmatched. The CDR3 loop is CASSFSASGIYNEQFF. The CDR3 nucleotides read TGTGCCAGCAGTTTCTCGGCTAGCGGGATCTACAATGAGCAGTTCTTC.

The chain carries TRBV11-2 and TRBJ2-7; TRBD2 matches at 10 bases. The germline V gene encodes CDR1 SGHAT and CDR2 FQNNGV. V lost 0 bases to trimming and J lost 2 bases; unmatched junction nucleotides: 10. This CDR3 contains 18 residues. This chain's CDR3 is CASSLELAGGLNTYEQYF. The CDR3 region has the DNA TGTGCCAGCAGCTTAGAATTAGCGGGAGGTTTAAACACCTACGAGCAGTACTTC.

This chain joins TRBV19 and TRBJ1-3; 9 nucleotides line up with TRBD1. The CDR3 is made up of 13 amino acids. V shed 10 bases and J 4 bases; nucleotides not matched to a gene: 5. Germline CDR1 LNHDA, CDR2 SQIVND (reference sequence). CDR3 bases: TGTGCCACCTCACAGGGGGCCGGAAACACCATATATTTT. This codes for CATSQGAGNTIYF.

This clone appeared a single time. The chain couples TRBV6-1 to TRBJ2-7; 9 nucleotides align to TRBD1. J gave up 0 bases and V 0 bases, and 3 bases lay outside the gene matches. CDR1 is MNHNS and CDR2 is SASEGT in the germline V gene. The CDR3 totals 16 residues. In DNA, the CDR3 is TGTGCCAGCAGTGAAGCTGGGACAGGGTCCTCCTACGAGCAGTACTTC. Translating it yields CASSEAGTGSSYEQYF.

The chain uses TRBV6-6 and TRBJ2-7, with D uncertain. V gave up 2 bases and J gave up 4 bases, with 15 bases separating them. The length of the CDR3 is 15 residues. Germline-derived CDR1 and CDR2 are MNHNY and SVGAGI (reference sequence). CDR3 sequence reads: CASSYVAVRSYEQYF. The CDR3 coding sequence is TGTGCCAGCAGTTACGTGGCAGTCCGCTCGTACGAGCAGTACTTC.